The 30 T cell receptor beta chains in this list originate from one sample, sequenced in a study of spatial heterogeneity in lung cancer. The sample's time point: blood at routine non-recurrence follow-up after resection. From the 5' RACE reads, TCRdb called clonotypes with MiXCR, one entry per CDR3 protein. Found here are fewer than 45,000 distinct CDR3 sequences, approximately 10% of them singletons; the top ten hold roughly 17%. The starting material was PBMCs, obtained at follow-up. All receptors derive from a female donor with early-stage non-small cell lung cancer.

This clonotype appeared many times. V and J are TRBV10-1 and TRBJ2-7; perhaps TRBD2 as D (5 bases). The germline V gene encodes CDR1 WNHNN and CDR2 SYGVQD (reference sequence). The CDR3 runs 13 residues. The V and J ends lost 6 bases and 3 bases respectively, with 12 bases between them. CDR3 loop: CASSAGDYYEQYF. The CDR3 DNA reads TGCGCCAGCAGCGCCGGCGACTACTACGAGCAGTACTTC.

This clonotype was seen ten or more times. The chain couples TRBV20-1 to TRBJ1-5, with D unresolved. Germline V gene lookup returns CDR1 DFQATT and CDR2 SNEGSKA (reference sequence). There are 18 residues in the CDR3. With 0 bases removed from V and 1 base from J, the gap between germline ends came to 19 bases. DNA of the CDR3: TGCAGTGCTAGAGATCGGCCGGGGTCGGGGTCCAGCAATCAGCCCCAGCATTTT. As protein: CSARDRPGSGSSNQPQHF.

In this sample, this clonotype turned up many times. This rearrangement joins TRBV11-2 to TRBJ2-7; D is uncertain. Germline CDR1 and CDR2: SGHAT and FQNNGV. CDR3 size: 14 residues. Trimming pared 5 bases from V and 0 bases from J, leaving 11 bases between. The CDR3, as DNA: TGTGCCAGCAGCACTTTCAGCAGCTCCTACGAGCAGTACTTC. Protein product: CASSTFSSSYEQYF.

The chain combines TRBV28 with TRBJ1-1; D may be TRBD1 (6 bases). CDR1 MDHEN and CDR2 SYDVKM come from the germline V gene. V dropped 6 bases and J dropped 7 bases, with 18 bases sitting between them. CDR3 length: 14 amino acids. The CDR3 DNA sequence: TGTGCCAGCAGGGGAAAGACAGGAGTCGGTGAAGCTTTCTTT. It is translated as CASRGKTGVGEAFF.

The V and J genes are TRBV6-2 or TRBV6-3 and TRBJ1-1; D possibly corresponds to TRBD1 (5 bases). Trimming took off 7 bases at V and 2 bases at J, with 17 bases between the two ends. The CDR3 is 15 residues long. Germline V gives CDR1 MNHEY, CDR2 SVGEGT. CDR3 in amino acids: CASNQGAGLNTEAFF. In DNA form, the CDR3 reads TGTGCCAGCAACCAGGGCGCAGGATTAAACACTGAAGCTTTCTTT.

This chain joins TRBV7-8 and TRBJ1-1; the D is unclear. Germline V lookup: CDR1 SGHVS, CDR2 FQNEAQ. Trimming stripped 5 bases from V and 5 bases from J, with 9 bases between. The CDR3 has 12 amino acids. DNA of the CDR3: TGTGCCAGCAGCCCCGATGTGACTGAAGCTTTCTTT. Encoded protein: CASSPDVTEAFF.

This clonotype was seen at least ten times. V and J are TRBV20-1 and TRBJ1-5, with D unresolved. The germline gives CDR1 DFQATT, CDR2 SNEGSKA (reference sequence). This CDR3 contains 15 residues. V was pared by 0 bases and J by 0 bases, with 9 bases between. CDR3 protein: CSARDTVYSNQPQHF. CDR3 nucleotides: TGCAGTGCTAGAGATACGGTTTATAGCAATCAGCCCCAGCATTTT.

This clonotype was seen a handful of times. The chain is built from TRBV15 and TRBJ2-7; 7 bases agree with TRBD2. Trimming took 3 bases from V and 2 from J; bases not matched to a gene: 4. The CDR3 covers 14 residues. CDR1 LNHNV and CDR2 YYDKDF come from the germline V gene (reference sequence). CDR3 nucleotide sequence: TGTGCCACCAGCAGGCCCGGGACTACCTACGAGCAGTACTTC. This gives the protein CATSRPGTTYEQYF.

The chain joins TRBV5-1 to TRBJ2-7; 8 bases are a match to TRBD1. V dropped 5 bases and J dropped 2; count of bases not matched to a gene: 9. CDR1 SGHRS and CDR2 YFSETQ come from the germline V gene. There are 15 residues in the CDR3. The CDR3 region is CASRPDRGPTYEQYF. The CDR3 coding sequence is TGCGCCAGCAGACCAGACAGGGGCCCGACCTACGAGCAGTACTTC.

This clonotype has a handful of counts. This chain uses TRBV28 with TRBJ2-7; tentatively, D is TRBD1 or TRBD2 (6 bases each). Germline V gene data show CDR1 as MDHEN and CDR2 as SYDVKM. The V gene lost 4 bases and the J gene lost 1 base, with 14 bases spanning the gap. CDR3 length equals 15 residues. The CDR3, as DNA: TGTGCCAGCAGTTACCCCGGGGGCGAGTCCTACGAGCAGTACTTC. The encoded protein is CASSYPGGESYEQYF.

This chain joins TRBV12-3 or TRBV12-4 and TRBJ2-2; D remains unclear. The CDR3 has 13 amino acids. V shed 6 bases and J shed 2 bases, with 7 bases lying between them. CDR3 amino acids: CASRDSNTGELFF. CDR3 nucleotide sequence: TGTGCCAGCAGGGATTCAAACACCGGGGAGCTGTTTTTT.

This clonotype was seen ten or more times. The CDR3 nucleotides read TGTGCCAGCAGCCAAGATCCTAGTGCGGGCACAGATACGCAGTATTTT. The encoded protein is CASSQDPSAGTDTQYF. The V gene is TRBV3-1, the J gene TRBJ2-3, with D uncertain. Deletions cut 0 bases from V and 1 base from J, with 11 bases between. The CDR3 is 16 residues long. The germline CDR1 and CDR2 sequences are LGHDT and YNNKEL (reference sequence).

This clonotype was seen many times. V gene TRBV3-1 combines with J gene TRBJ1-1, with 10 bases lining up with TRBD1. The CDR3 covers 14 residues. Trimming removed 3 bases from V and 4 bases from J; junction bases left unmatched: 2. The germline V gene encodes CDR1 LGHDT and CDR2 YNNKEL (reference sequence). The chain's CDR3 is CASSHDRGLTEAFF. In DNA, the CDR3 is TGTGCCAGCAGCCACGACAGGGGGCTCACTGAAGCTTTCTTT.

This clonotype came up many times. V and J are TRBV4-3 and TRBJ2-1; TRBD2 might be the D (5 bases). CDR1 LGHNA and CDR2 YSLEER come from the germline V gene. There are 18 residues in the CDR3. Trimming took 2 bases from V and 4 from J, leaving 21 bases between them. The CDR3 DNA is TGCGCCAGCAGCCAATCGGCGGCGGGCGCCCAAACTTACAATGAGCAGTTCTTC. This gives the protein CASSQSAAGAQTYNEQFF.

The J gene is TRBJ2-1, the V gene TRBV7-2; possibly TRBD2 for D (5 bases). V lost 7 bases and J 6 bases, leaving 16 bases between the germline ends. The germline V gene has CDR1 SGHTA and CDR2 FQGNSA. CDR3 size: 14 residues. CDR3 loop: CASILGGPGNEQFF. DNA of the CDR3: TGTGCCAGCATTCTCGGCGGGCCGGGCAATGAGCAGTTCTTC.

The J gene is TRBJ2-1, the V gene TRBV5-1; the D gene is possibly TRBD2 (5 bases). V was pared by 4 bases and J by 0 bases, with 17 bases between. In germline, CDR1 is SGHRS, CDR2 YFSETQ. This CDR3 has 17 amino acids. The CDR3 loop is CASSPGGHLSSYNEQFF. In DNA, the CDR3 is TGCGCCAGCAGCCCCGGCGGGCATTTGAGCTCCTACAATGAGCAGTTCTTC.

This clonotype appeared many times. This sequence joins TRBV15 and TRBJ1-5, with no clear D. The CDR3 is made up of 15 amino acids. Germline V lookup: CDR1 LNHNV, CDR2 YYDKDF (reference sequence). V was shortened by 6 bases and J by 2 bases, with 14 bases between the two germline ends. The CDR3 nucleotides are TGTGCCACCAGTTTAAAGGGCTCGCGCAATCAGCCCCAGCATTTT. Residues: CATSLKGSRNQPQHF.

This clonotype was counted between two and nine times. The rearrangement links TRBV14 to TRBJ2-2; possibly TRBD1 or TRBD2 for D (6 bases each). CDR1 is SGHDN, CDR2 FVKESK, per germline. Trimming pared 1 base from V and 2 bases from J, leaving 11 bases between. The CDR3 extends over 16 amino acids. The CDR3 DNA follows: TGTGCCAGCAGCCAAGTCGGGGGCTTTAACACCGGGGAGCTGTTTTTT. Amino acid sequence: CASSQVGGFNTGELFF. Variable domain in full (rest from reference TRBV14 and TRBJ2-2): EAGVTQFPSHSVIEKGQTVTLRCDPISGHDNLYWYRRVMGKEIKFLLHFVKESKQDESGMPNNRFLAERTGGTYSTLKVQPAELEDSGVYFCASSQVGGFNTGELFFGEGSRLTVL.

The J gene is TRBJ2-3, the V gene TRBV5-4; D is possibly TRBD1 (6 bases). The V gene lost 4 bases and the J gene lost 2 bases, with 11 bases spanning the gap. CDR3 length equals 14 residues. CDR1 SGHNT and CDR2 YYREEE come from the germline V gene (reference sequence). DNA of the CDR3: TGTGCCAGCAGCCCCAGGGGCCCCACAGATACGCAGTATTTT. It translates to CASSPRGPTDTQYF.

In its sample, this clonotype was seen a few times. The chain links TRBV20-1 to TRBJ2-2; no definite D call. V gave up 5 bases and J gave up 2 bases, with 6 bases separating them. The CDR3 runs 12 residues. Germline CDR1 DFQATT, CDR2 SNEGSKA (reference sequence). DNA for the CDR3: TGCAGTGCTCACTCTAACACCGGGGAGCTGTTTTTT. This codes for CSAHSNTGELFF.

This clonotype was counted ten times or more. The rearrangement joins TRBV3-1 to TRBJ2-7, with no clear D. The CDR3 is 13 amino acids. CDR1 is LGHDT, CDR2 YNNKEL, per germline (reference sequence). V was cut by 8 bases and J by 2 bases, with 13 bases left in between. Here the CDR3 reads CASQPLGTYEQYF. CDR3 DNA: TGTGCCAGCCAACCATTAGGGACCTACGAGCAGTACTTC.

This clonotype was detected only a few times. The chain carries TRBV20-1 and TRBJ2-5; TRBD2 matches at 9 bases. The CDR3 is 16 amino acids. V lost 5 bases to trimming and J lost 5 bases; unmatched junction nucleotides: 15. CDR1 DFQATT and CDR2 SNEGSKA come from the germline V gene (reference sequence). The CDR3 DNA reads TGCAGTGCTTCCCCGGGACTAGCTGGAGTCGTGGAGACCCAGTACTTC. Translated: CSASPGLAGVVETQYF.

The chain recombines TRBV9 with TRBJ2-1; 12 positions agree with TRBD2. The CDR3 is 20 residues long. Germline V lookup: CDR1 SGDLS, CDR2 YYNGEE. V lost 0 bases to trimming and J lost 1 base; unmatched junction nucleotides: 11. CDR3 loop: CASSVDVFLAGGPSYNEQFF. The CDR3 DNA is TGTGCCAGCAGCGTAGACGTCTTCCTAGCGGGGGGGCCGTCCTACAATGAGCAGTTCTTC.

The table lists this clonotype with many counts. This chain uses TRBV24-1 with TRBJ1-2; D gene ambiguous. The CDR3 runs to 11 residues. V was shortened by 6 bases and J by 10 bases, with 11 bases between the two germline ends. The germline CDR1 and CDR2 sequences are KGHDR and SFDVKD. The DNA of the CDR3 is TGTGCCACCAGTAAGGGCCTTAACTACACCTTC. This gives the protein CATSKGLNYTF.

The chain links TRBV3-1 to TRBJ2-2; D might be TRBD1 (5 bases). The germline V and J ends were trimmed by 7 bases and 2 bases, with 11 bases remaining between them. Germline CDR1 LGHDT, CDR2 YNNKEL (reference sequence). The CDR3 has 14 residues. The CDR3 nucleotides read TGTGCCAGCACCCAGGGATCAAACACCGGGGAGCTGTTTTTT. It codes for CASTQGSNTGELFF.

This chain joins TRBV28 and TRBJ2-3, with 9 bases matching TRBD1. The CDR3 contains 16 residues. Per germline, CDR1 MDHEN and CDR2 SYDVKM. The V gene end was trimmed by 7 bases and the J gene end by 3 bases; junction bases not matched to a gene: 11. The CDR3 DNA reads TGTGCCAGCACACTCCCCGGACAGGGGAGGACAGATACGCAGTATTTT. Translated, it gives CASTLPGQGRTDTQYF.

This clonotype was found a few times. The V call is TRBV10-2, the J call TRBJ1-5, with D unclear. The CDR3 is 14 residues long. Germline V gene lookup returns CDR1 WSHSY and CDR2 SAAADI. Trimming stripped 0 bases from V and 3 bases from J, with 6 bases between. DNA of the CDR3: TGCGCCAGCAGTGAGTCCGGTTACAATCAGCCCCAGCATTTT. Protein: CASSESGYNQPQHF.

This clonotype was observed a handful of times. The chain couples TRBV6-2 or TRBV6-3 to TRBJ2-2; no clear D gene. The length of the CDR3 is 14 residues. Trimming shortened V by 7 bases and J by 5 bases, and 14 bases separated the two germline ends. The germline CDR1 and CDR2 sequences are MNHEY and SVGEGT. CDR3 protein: CASKVSTRTGELFF. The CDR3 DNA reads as TGTGCCAGCAAGGTATCGACTCGGACCGGGGAGCTGTTTTTT.

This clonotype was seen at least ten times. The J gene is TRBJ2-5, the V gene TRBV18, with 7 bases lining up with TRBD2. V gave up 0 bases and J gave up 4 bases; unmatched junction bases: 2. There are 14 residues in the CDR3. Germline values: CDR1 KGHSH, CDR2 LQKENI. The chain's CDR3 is CASSPPGGRETQYF. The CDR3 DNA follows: TGTGCCAGCTCACCACCAGGCGGGAGAGAGACCCAGTACTTC.

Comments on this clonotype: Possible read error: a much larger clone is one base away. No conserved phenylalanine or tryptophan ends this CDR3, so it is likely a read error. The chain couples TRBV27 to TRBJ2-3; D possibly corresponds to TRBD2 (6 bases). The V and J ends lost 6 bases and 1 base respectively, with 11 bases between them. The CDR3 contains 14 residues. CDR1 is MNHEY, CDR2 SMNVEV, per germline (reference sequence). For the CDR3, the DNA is TGTGCCAGCAGACGGGACTCGCGCACAGATACGCAGTATTCT. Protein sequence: CASRRDSRTDTQYS.